This T cell receptor beta chain appears in the sequencing data of a study of human T cells and chemical hapten exposure. Study in general: Upper-back patch tests with 0.01% DPC were read at 6 days.

Each CDR3 protein is one row after TCRdb ran MiXCR on the RACE reads. The data hold 300,000 to 400,000 distinct CDR3 sequences, with 4.5% to 5.5% observed a single time. The CDR3 spans 15 residues. V was clipped by 0 bases and J by 5 bases, with 10 bases between them. Germline V gives CDR1 SSHAT, CDR2 FNYEAQ (reference sequence). Time point given: pre-sensitization, week 0. The treatment is: therapeutic diphenylcyclopropenone sensitization with weekly scalp DPC. RNA extraction used unfractionated whole blood as the source of total RNA. The sequence was collected from a woman between 45 and 65 years old with alopecia areata. Some clones in this sample may be carry-over from other donors' samples. The input for sequencing was whole blood, taken in connection with sensitization to the hapten diphenylcyclopropenone (DPC). The rearrangement joins TRBV7-7 to TRBJ2-2; TRBD1 or TRBD2 may be the D gene (5 bases each). The CDR3 here is CASSLAPGTTGELFF. The CDR3 DNA follows: TGTGCCAGCAGCTTAGCCCCGGGGACGACCGGGGAGCTGTTTTTT.